This record covers a single T cell receptor beta chain. The antigen is unknown. The same CDR3 can be traced to other DNA sequences in this sample. This sample was taken from a study of shared clonotypes between healthy human individuals. Study-wide context: Three CD4 naive, three CD4 memory, two CD8 naive and one CD8 memory plate were used per donor. Broader study findings: Memory subsets generally showed smaller estimated richness than naive subsets did. All-four-donor shared clonotypes had higher generation probabilities than non-shared clonotypes did.

Terminally differentiated effector memory CD45RA+ cells were excluded by CCR7 positive selection of CD45RO-negative cells. For sorted subsets, 150 to 200 ng DNA per replicate equaled around 28,000 T cell genomes. This table comes from immunoSEQ multiplex PCR, and its TCRdb copy is limited to in-frame clones, with some not included. Of around 2.1 million clones listed, roughly 91% were seen once; the top ten hold under 2%. Trimming removed 6 bases from V and 6 bases from J; junction bases left unmatched: 4. The CDR3 runs 13 residues. The V gene's germline CDR1 is MNHEY and CDR2 SMNVEV (reference sequence).

The receptor's source is a young man in good health. Some clones in this sample may be carry-over from other donors' samples. Specimen: naive CD8+ T cells from PBMCs. The chain is built from TRBV27 and TRBJ2-1; 8 positions agree with TRBD1. The CDR3 DNA reads as TGTGCCAGCAGCTTGGGGACAGGCAATGAGCAGTTCTTC. It codes for CASSLGTGNEQFF.